Only one count was recorded for the clone carrying this T cell receptor (beta chain). The data derive from a study of blood T cell repertoires in COVID-19. Study as a whole: From the United States, Italy and Spain came samples of acute and convalescent COVID-19. PBMCs, B-cell-depleted T cells, or T cells provided the cDNA or gDNA that made up the material.

This CDR3 contains 14 residues. Germline assignment: CDR1 KGHSH and CDR2 LQKENI. Trimming pared 4 bases from V and 0 bases from J, leaving 9 bases between. Data came from immunoSEQ multiplex PCR; TCRdb stores just in-frame clones and leaves some out. The table has about 130,000 clones, roughly 91% seen once. This sequence originates from a man between 60 and 75 years old with active or convalescent COVID-19. The sample was peripheral blood. V and J are TRBV18 and TRBJ1-1; D is uncertain. The CDR3 sequence: CASSLAEMNTEAFF. The CDR3 DNA follows: TGTGCCAGCTCACTCGCGGAGATGAACACTGAAGCTTTCTTT.